Each of the 15 T cell receptor beta chains below was sequenced from the same sample in a study of T cell responses to AZD1222 COVID-19 vaccine (dated by TCRdb to about 2021). The time point label corresponds to: about 28 days (+/-7) after the second vaccine dose. The receptor library was made with the immunoSEQ multiplex PCR assay. Here the immuneACCESS table is served through TCRdb, limited to in-frame sequences with V and J called. Missing clones are a known gap in these copies; in checked studies unresolved V genes cover under half, and the rest lacks a known reason. Counted in this sample were approximately 140,000 clones; 90% of them appeared once. Of the sample, under 4% falls within the top ten clones. The sequenced sample was peripheral blood, obtained 28 days after the second AZD1222 dose. These TCRs come from an adult who received the AZD1222 COVID-19 vaccine.

The chain couples TRBV19 to TRBJ1-1, with a tentative D call TRBD1 (5 bases). Trimming left V 7 bases short and J 8 bases short, with 23 bases between. The CDR3 spans 15 residues. Germline lookup yields CDR1 LNHDA and CDR2 SQIVND (reference sequence). Here the CDR3 DNA reads TGTGCCAGTATAAGCCAGATGGATGACGGGACGGAAGCTTTCTTT. Its protein product is CASISQMDDGTEAFF.

This clone has just one count. The chain is built from TRBV5-1 and TRBJ2-1; 16 positions match TRBD2. J lost 12 bases, V lost 4 bases, and 10 bases had no gene match. Per germline, CDR1 SGHRS and CDR2 YFSETQ. This CDR3 has 16 amino acids. CDR3 residues: CASSPEGTSGRAGQFF. Written as DNA, the CDR3 is TGCGCCAGCAGCCCGGAAGGGACTAGCGGGAGGGCCGGGCAGTTCTTC. The variable domain in full, completed from reference TRBV5-1 and TRBJ2-1, reads KAGVTQTPRYLIKTRGQQVTLSCSPISGHRSVSWYQQTPGQGLQFLFEYFSETQRNKGNFPGRFSGRQFSNSRSEMNVSTLELGDSALYLCASSPEGTSGRAGQFFGPGTRLTVL.

This chain connects TRBV7-2 to TRBJ1-5; no clear D. Looked up from germline, CDR1 is SGHTA and CDR2 is FQGNSA. V was pared by 1 base and J by 3 bases, with 10 bases between. This CDR3 is built from 15 residues. The chain's CDR3 is CASSLGGRNNQPQHF. The DNA of the CDR3 is TGTGCCAGCAGCTTAGGAGGGAGGAACAATCAGCCCCAGCATTTT.

The V call is TRBV6-5, the J call TRBJ2-1, with 12 positions matching TRBD1. Germline CDR1 reads MNHEY; CDR2 reads SVGAGI. The CDR3 has 15 residues. V was clipped by 1 base and J by 9 bases; unmatched bases: 4. The CDR3: CASSYWGQGAGEQFF. CDR3 nucleotides: TGTGCCAGCAGTTACTGGGGACAGGGGGCCGGTGAGCAGTTCTTC.

Comment on this clone: At one boundary the junction diverges from the germline segment, which might be a read error. V and J are TRBV7-9 and TRBJ1-2; 11 nucleotides match TRBD1. The CDR3 length is 13 residues. Germline V CDR1 and CDR2: SEHNR, FQNEAQ (reference sequence). This chain's CDR3 is CASSARDRGWPLF. DNA for the CDR3: TGTGCCAGCAGCGCGCGGGACAGGGGGTGGCCCCTCTTC.

This chain links TRBV2 with TRBJ2-7, with a weak D call TRBD1 (5 bases). V was cut by 6 bases and J by 2 bases, with 14 bases left in between. Germline CDR1 and CDR2: SNHLY and FYNNEI. The CDR3 totals 14 residues. The CDR3 sequence is CASRPGIYPYEQYF. CDR3 nucleotide sequence: TGTGCCAGCAGACCAGGGATTTATCCCTACGAGCAGTACTTC.

The gene calls are TRBV10-3 and TRBJ1-2, with D possibly matching TRBD1 (6 bases). The germline gives CDR1 ENHRY, CDR2 SYGVKD. This CDR3 has 13 residues. The V end lost 5 bases, the J end lost 8 bases, and 15 bases lay between the germline ends. The CDR3 protein is CAISMNREGGYTF. In DNA form, the CDR3 reads TGTGCCATCAGTATGAACAGGGAGGGCGGCTACACCTTC.

This rearrangement joins TRBV19 to TRBJ1-5, with D possibly being TRBD1 (6 bases). Trimming shortened V by 5 bases and J by 4 bases, and 15 bases separated the two germline ends. This CDR3 has 15 amino acids. CDR1 and CDR2 (germline): LNHDA, SQIVND (reference sequence). The DNA for the CDR3 is TGTGCCAGTAGTTTATTTGACAGGAGAAATCAGCCCCAGCATTTT. Its translation: CASSLFDRRNQPQHF.

The CDR3 bases are TGTGCCATCAGTGAGGGAACTTCGAGCTCCTTGTGGGAGACCCAGTACTTC. Translating gives CAISEGTSSSLWETQYF. The chain uses TRBV10-3 and TRBJ2-5; the D is unclear. From germline, CDR1 is ENHRY and CDR2 SYGVKD. This CDR3 has 17 amino acids. Trimming removed 2 bases at V and 5 bases at J, with 21 bases between.

The genes are TRBV30 and TRBJ2-3; 7 bases agree with TRBD2. CDR3 length: 13 amino acids. The V gene end was trimmed by 3 bases and the J gene end by 4 bases; junction bases not matched to a gene: 4. Germline CDR1 is GTSNPN and CDR2 is SVGIG (reference sequence). CDR3 amino acids: CAWSWTSSDTQYF. The DNA of the CDR3 is TGTGCCTGGAGCTGGACTAGTTCAGATACGCAGTATTTT.

The V gene is TRBV11-2, the J gene TRBJ1-1; D gene ambiguous. Trimming cost V 5 bases and J 1 base, with 11 bases left between them. CDR1 and CDR2 from the germline V gene are SGHAT and FQNNGV. CDR3 size: 14 residues. DNA of the CDR3: TGTGCCAGCAGCCGCGGCCTGAGGAACACTGAAGCTTTCTTT. Translation gives CASSRGLRNTEAFF.

This chain links TRBV6-1 with TRBJ2-7; 7 nucleotides agree with TRBD2. The CDR3 contains 15 residues. CDR1 MNHNS and CDR2 SASEGT come from the germline V gene. Trimming cost V 1 base and J 1 base; bases outside gene matches: 4. In DNA form, the CDR3 reads TGTGCCAGCAGTGAAGAGTCGGGAGGATCCTACGAGCAGTACTTC. Amino acids: CASSEESGGSYEQYF.

The V call is TRBV2, the J call TRBJ2-5, with D tentatively TRBD2 (5 bases). V shed 6 bases and J shed 1 base, with 15 bases lying between them. This CDR3 is built from 15 residues. Germline CDR1 reads SNHLY; CDR2 reads FYNNEI. The CDR3 sequence: CASSRGSGSQETQYF. The CDR3, as DNA: TGTGCCAGCAGCCGCGGGTCTGGCAGCCAAGAGACCCAGTACTTC.

Regarding this clone: One end of the junction does not line up with germline, which may come from a read error. The genes are TRBV12-3 or TRBV12-4 and TRBJ2-1, with 10 bases aligning to TRBD2. This CDR3 comprises 13 residues. CDR3 DNA sequence: TGTGCCAGCAGTTTTGCCCACGCTAGCGGGAGAGTCTTC. This sequence encodes CASSFAHASGRVF.

This chain uses TRBV27 with TRBJ2-7, with TRBD1 identical over 9 bases. The CDR3 consists of 13 residues. V shed 6 bases, J shed 4 bases, and the junction held 4 bases outside the gene matches. The germline CDR1 and CDR2 sequences are MNHEY and SMNVEV (reference sequence). CDR3 loop: CASSGQGIYEQYF. The CDR3 coding sequence is TGTGCCAGCAGCGGACAGGGGATTTACGAGCAGTACTTC.